This T cell receptor beta chain came from a study of CD8 T cells in Susac syndrome. The trim removed 6 bases at V and 6 bases at J, leaving 8 bases unmatched. The length of the CDR3 is 14 residues. CDR1 and CDR2 (germline): SQVTM, ANQGSEA. RNA, at about 0.45 to 1 ug, was reverse transcribed with random hexamers. With immunoSEQ multiplex PCR, TCR beta CDR3 was amplified across 54 Vbeta and 13 Jbeta. TCRdb re-called the immunoSEQ multiplex PCR reads through MiXCR, storing one row per CDR3 protein. The repertoire holds about 180,000 distinct CDR3 sequences, with approximately 95% as singletons. Stable or active relapsing-remitting multiple sclerosis, untreated and meeting revised McDonald criteria, defined the controls. TEMRA cells underwent FACS enrichment and CD8+ and CD4+ T cells underwent negative isolation.

The sample comprised CD4+ T cells from PBMCs. This TCR derives from a human donor with multiple sclerosis. The genes are TRBV29-1 and TRBJ2-1, with 10 bases that match TRBD2. CDR3 region: CSVPQSGGANEQFF. The CDR3 region has the DNA TGCAGCGTACCGCAAAGCGGGGGGGCCAATGAGCAGTTCTTC.